The T cell receptor beta chain described here comes from a study of identical twins (dated by TCRdb to the mid-2010s). Looking at the study overall: To test whether fetal clonotypes persist, the study used deep sequencing on TCR alpha and beta repertoires from monozygotic twins, unrelated adults of various ages, and cord blood. Replicate twin experiments were performed at different times using different library preparation protocols to rule out contamination.

The library was obtained by 5' RACE. The instrument given in TCRdb is Illumina HiSeq 2000. Template switching added a universal primer binding site, and the final cDNA carried a unique molecular identifier that allowed TCR cDNA molecules to be counted accurately. Specific primers in the conserved constant-segment region were used to synthesize first-strand cDNA for the TCR alpha and beta chains. To control for contamination, every cDNA library was double barcoded, receiving both a SMART-Mk sample barcode and Illumina barcodes. TruSeq adapter sequences and Illumina sample barcodes were added in two successive PCR steps. The Illumina HiSeq platform was used with custom primers to sequence TCR alpha and beta cDNA libraries. The study's processing was this. MiGEC processed the raw reads to extract unique molecular identifiers, while MiXCR was used to determine the CDR3 positions. Recombination models were inferred per individual with the repgenHMM and IGoR tools using an EM algorithm. The analysis of shared clonotypes was done with the tcR package in R, with sharing normalized by the product of cloneset sizes. Out-of-frame nonproductive sequences were analyzed to study raw recombination free of thymic and clonal selection effects. In-frame beta chains were kept once TCRdb had trimmed the public reads at Q25 with fastp and called clones with MiXCR. When rows share a CDR3 protein, they turn into one entry using the most common DNA and genes. These V and J calls derive from TCRdb rather than the authors' analysis. This sample is represented by around 340,000 distinct CDR3 sequences; around 12% of them were singletons. Jointly, the top ten make up 7.2% of the sample.

This clonotype came up a few times. This clone's antigen is unknown. Qualities for individual bases were not recorded, and no much larger clone is one base off. The CDR3 holds 18 amino acids from the cysteine to the phenylalanine. Just CDR3 DNA is preserved here, 54 bases in frame from base 1. The V end loses 0 bases and the J end loses 0 bases, and a stretch of 15 bases separates them. Sequences MGHRA (CDR1) and YSYEKL (CDR2) are obtained from the germline V gene. All donors were healthy Caucasians. Three pairs of female monozygotic twins, all aged about 18 to 30 years, made up the twin cohort. CD4+ and CD8+ T cell populations were isolated with positive isolation kits from Invitrogen. The study at large found these results: In beta out-of-frame sequences, excess twin sharing was weaker, because having fewer shared sequences lowered the signal-to-noise ratio. Recombination models systematically underestimated out-of-frame TCR alpha sharing in monozygotic twins but agreed with sharing between unrelated individuals. Because the same donors could not be followed over many years, the conclusions relied on cross-sectional statistical analysis. Abundant cord blood beta clonotypes had fewer insertions, young adult naive repertoires showed a similar but weaker trend, and memory repertoires showed no such trend. Invariant T cells such as MAIT and iNKT could partly confound zero-insertion analyses, although diverse VJ usage argued against such confounding for most clonotypes. Compared with coincidental sharing between unrelated individuals, an excess of low generation-probability sequences was observed among out-of-frame TCR alpha sequences shared between twins.

These same data were also listed under a study on yellow fever vaccine responses in identical twins. That second publication adds: According to the authors, in identical twins the way T cells responded to vaccination appeared partly convergent and partly personalized. Focusing on identical twins, the study followed the T cell clones that responded to the vaccine, and did so with precision.

The material sequenced was CD8+ T cells sorted from blood. The receptor's source is a woman aged 18-30 years in good health. The chain links TRBV4-1 with TRBJ2-4; the D gene cannot be named for sure. The CDR3 amino acid sequence is: CASSQDDALGLAKNIQYF. At the DNA level, the sequence is TGCGCCAGCAGCCAAGATGATGCGTTGGGTCTAGCCAAAAACATTCAGTACTTC.